This T cell receptor beta chain was captured by sequencing in a study of shared clonotypes between healthy human individuals (dated by TCRdb to the early 2020s). Regarding the complete study: Three men and a couple of women, aged 18 to 49 years, made up the cohort. For each donor, CD4 naive and CD4 memory were each given three plates, CD8 naive was given two plates, and CD8 memory was given one plate. To estimate repertoire size and how much clonotypes are shared between individuals, the study performed deep sequencing of blood TCR repertoires from about five healthy adults. Different laboratories and diverse techniques were used to prepare libraries and sequence TCR repertoires, to increase sequencing depth and limit assay-specific biases. Per donor, leukapheresis produced somewhere between about 0.8 and 9 billion PBMCs. What the authors observed across the whole study: Only blood was sampled, and tissue TCR repertoires likely differ from those in blood. Incomplete sequencing was indicated by rarefaction of sorted-subset datasets, despite the large sequencing depth. The genetic and exposure-history diversity represented was limited by the small number of donors. About 5% of naive CD4, approximately 3.7% of naive CD8, approximately 2.2% of memory CD4, and approximately 0.39% of memory CD8 clonotypes were shared across several donors. Pairwise subsampling led to the expectation that sequencing depth would affect the degree of clonotype sharing among donors. Larger estimated clonotype richness was generally found for naive subsets than for memory subsets. Clonotypes shared by all four sorted-subset donors showed higher generation probabilities than non-shared clonotypes.

Using the deep immunoSEQ assay, TCR CDR3 regions were amplified from genomic DNA by multiplex PCR. Extracted genomic DNA from each cell subset was spread evenly across all wells of several immunoSEQ 96-well plates, with each plate serving as a replicate. For sorted subsets, roughly 190 ng of genomic DNA, equivalent to around 29,000 T cell genomes, went into each replicate PCR. Purified libraries were measured with a Qubit 3.0 fluorometer, size-checked on a Bioanalyzer 2100, and measured again with the KAPA Library Quantification kit. Each immunoSEQ 96-well plate was sequenced on its own single-read 150-cycle Illumina NextSeq 550 flow cell. Per the original workflow: The immunoSEQ output contained only junctional sequences without quality scores, so filtering could not match that applied to full-length reads. To assign V/J genes and CDR3, sequences were annotated against IMGT germline references using PyIR, a Python wrapper for IgBLAST v1.9. Reads with weak V/J assignments (E-value above 1e-6), missing CDR3, stop codons, out-of-frame junctions, or ambiguous translated residues were removed. V3J clonotypes were defined as sequences sharing the same inferred V gene, J gene, and CDR3 amino acid sequence. The percentage overlap between two repertoires was calculated by dividing the number of shared unique clonotypes by the size of the smaller repertoire. RTK rarefaction, the Chao1 estimator, and Recon v2.1 estimates of unobserved clonotypes were used to assess repertoire richness. Generation probabilities for all TCRbeta clonotypes obtained by the gDNA method from a handful of donors were computed using OLGA. Here the immuneACCESS table is served through TCRdb, limited to in-frame sequences with V and J called. Missing clones are a known gap in these copies; in checked studies unresolved V genes cover under half, and the rest lacks a known reason. That table supplies the V and J calls and clone size; D and trimming were determined from the DNA. The sample profile shows roughly 1,000,000 clones; approximately 78% of them were found once. Jointly, the top ten make up roughly 0.65% of the sample.

CDR1 and CDR2, looked up from the germline V gene (reference sequence), are SEHNR and FQNEAQ. The CDR3, from cysteine to phenylalanine, totals 16 residues. Left in the record is the CDR3 DNA by itself, 48 bases read in frame from the first base. For this chain, trimming is 8 bases at the V end and 4 bases at the J end, and the number of junction bases without a gene match is 12. Comments on this clone: Its antigen is unknown. No base-level quality is on record; no much larger clone is a single base apart.

The donors were healthy, HIV-negative adults who had no recently reported acute infections or vaccinations. Only Caucasian adults living in Nashville, Tennessee, USA were represented among the donors. Magnetic negative selection was used to enrich CD4+ T cells, after which naive cells were positively selected on CD45RA and the negative fraction became the memory subset. Blood was obtained by leukapheresis, after which PBMCs were separated by Ficoll-Histopaque density gradient centrifugation and cryopreserved in liquid nitrogen vapor phase. Analytical flow cytometry was used to check the purity and quantity of each magnetically sorted T cell population. Each sorted fraction had its genomic DNA isolated and then quantified by UV absorbance on a Nanodrop 2000c.

Sequenced: memory CD4+ T cells from PBMCs. The sample's cell subset or site, from its label and the paper: CD45RA-negative fraction. The receptor's source is a man aged 18 to 30 in good health. Some clones in this sample may be carry-over from other donors' samples. In this chain, TRBV7-9 is recombined with TRBJ2-2, with 8 middle bases fitting TRBD1. The CDR3 region: CASPTQDRERTGELFF. The DNA reads TGTGCCAGCCCCACTCAGGACAGGGAGCGCACCGGGGAGCTGTTTTTT.